The present T cell receptor (beta chain) was sequenced within a study of technical replicates of blood from a handful of donors. Repertoires were generated with immunoSEQ multiplex PCR, while TCRdb's copy carries only in-frame clones and drops some. The data show about 78,000 clones, with approximately 95% seen just once and more than 0.25% held by the top ten. With 5 bases clipped from V and 4 bases from J, the junction kept 7 bases outside the gene matches. The germline CDR1 and CDR2 sequences are SGHNT and YYREEE (reference sequence). The CDR3 has 14 amino acids. The clonotype was recovered from a human donor in good health. V and J are TRBV5-4 and TRBJ1-2, with TRBD1 matching 8 bases. The sequenced material came from T cells isolated from PBMCs. The CDR3 spells CASRGQGGSYGYTF. The CDR3 DNA reads TGTGCCAGCAGAGGACAGGGAGGGAGCTATGGCTACACCTTC.